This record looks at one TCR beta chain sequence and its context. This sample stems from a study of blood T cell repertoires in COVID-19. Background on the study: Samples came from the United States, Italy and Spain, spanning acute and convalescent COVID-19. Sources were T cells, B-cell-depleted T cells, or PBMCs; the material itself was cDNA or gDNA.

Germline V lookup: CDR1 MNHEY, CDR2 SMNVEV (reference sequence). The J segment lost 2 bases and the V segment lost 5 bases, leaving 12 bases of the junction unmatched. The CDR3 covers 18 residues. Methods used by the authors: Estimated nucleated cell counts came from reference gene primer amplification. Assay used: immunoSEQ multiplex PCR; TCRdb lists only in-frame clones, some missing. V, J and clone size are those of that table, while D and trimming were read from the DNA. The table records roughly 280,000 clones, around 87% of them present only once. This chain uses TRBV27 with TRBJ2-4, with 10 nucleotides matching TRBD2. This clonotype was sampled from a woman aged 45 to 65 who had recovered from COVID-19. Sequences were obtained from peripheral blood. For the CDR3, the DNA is TGTGCCAGCAGTCCCCTAACCGGGACTAGCGAACCCAAAAACATTCAGTACTTC. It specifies CASSPLTGTSEPKNIQYF.